One sample yielded the 26 T cell receptor beta chains listed below, sequenced in a study of identical twins. MiXCR, applied by TCRdb to the 5' RACE reads, yields one record per CDR3 protein. There are roughly 1.6 million distinct CDR3 sequences in the sample; less than 40% occur only once, and less than 0.35% lies in the top ten. Sequencing input: cord blood. Receptor source: a newborn girl in good health.

This clonotype occurred a few times. J is TRBJ2-5 and V is TRBV6-6; 7 positions agree with TRBD2. The germline gives CDR1 MNHNY, CDR2 SVGAGI (reference sequence). The V segment lost 7 bases and the J segment 0 bases; nucleotides outside the gene matches: 8. This CDR3 comprises 15 residues. This CDR3 is CASTRGDYHQETQYF. The CDR3 region has the DNA TGTGCCAGCACCAGAGGGGACTACCACCAAGAGACCCAGTACTTC.

The rearrangement links TRBV21-1 to TRBJ2-7; no DNA check was done on the table's D call, TRBD1. TRBV21-1 is a listed pseudogene. The CDR3 covers 17 residues. The CDR3 DNA follows: TGTGCCAACAGCAAAAGAAGAGCGACAGGGCCATACAATGAGCAGTACTTC. The encoded protein is CANSKRRATGPYNEQYF.

The rearrangement links TRBV14 to TRBJ2-7; D might be TRBD1 or TRBD2, each matching 6 bases. Germline V gene data show CDR1 as SGHDN and CDR2 as FVKESK. V lost 1 base and J 7 bases, leaving 23 bases between the germline ends. The CDR3 spans 17 residues. CDR3 bases: TGTGCCAGCAGCCAAGTGGGGGGCATAGCGGATCACAATGAGCAGTACTTC. Its protein product is CASSQVGGIADHNEQYF. Drawing the rest from reference TRBV14 and TRBJ2-7, the complete variable domain is EAGVTQFPSHSVIEKGQTVTLRCDPISGHDNLYWYRRVMGKEIKFLLHFVKESKQDESGMPNNRFLAERTGGTYSTLKVQPAELEDSGVYFCASSQVGGIADHNEQYFGPGTRLTVT.

To note about this clonotype: One end of the junction is discordant with germline, which a read error may explain. V and J are TRBV7-2 and TRBJ2-1; 12 nucleotides match TRBD2. From germline, CDR1 is SGHTA and CDR2 FQGNSA. CDR3 length: 15 residues. The CDR3 sequence: CAGRPGLAGLHEQFF. CDR3 nucleotide sequence: TGTGCCGGCAGACCCGGACTAGCGGGGTTACATGAGCAGTTCTTC. The whole variable domain, remainder taken from reference TRBV7-2 and TRBJ2-1, is GAGVSQSPSNKVTEKGKDVELRCDPISGHTALYWYRQSLGQGLEFLIYFQGNSAPDKSGLPSDRFSAERTGGSVSTLTIQRTQQEDSAVYLCAGRPGLAGLHEQFFGPGTRLTVL.

This clonotype was picked up a small number of times. This chain joins TRBV11-3 and TRBJ2-1; D remains ambiguous. V was trimmed by 0 bases and J by 9 bases, leaving 6 bases between them. The germline gives CDR1 SGHNT, CDR2 YENEEA. The CDR3 extends over 12 amino acids. As DNA, the CDR3 is TGTGCCAGCAGCTTAGATCCCCCTGAGCAGTTCTTC. Its translation is CASSLDPPEQFF. Full variable domain (rest looked up from reference TRBV11-3 and TRBJ2-1): EAGVVQSPRYKIIEKKQPVAFWCNPISGHNTLYWYLQNLGQGPELLIRYENEEAVDDSQLPKDRFSAERLKGVDSTLKIQPAELGDSAVYLCASSLDPPEQFFGPGTRLTVL.

The chain couples TRBV28 to TRBJ2-7; D gene uncertain. Trimming removed 4 bases at V and 7 bases at J, with 11 bases between. This CDR3 is 12 amino acids long. CDR1 and CDR2 (germline): MDHEN, SYDVKM. This chain's CDR3 is CASSYPLGEQYF. In DNA, the CDR3 is TGTGCCAGCAGTTACCCCTTGGGTGAGCAGTACTTC.

DNA of the CDR3: TGTGCCATCAGAAGACTAGCGAACACAGATACGCAGTATTTT. It encodes CAIRRLANTDTQYF. The V and J genes are TRBV10-3 and TRBJ2-3, with 8 bases lining up with TRBD2. The CDR3 contains 14 residues. Per the germline V gene, CDR1 is ENHRY and CDR2 is SYGVKD. With 6 bases clipped from V and 2 bases from J, the junction kept 4 bases outside the gene matches.

This clonotype was counted ten times or more. The chain has TRBV9 and TRBJ2-3; 10 nucleotides align to TRBD2. The trim removed 4 bases at V and 0 bases at J, leaving 5 bases unmatched. Looked up from germline, CDR1 is SGDLS and CDR2 is YYNGEE. CDR3 length: 16 residues. The CDR3 here is CASSTRLAGSTDTQYF. In DNA, the CDR3 is TGTGCCAGCAGCACTCGACTAGCGGGTAGCACAGATACGCAGTATTTT. Based on the CDR3 plus reference TRBV9 and TRBJ2-3, the full variable domain is DSGVTQTPKHLITATGQRVTLRCSPRSGDLSVYWYQQSLDQGLQFLIQYYNGEERAKGNILERFSAQQFPDLHSELNLSSLELGDSALYFCASSTRLAGSTDTQYFGPGTRLTVL.

At least ten counts were recorded for this clonotype. The chain recombines TRBV6-6 with TRBJ1-5; D gene unclear. Trimming removed 2 bases at V and 4 bases at J, with 3 bases between. Germline CDR1 and CDR2: MNHNY and SVGAGI (reference sequence). This CDR3 is built from 12 residues. CDR3 region: CASSYGNQPQHF. Here the CDR3 DNA reads TGTGCCAGCAGTTACGGGAATCAGCCCCAGCATTTT.

The chain combines TRBV4-2 with TRBJ1-2; D possibly corresponds to TRBD1 (6 bases). The germline V and J ends were trimmed by 0 bases and 6 bases, with 11 bases remaining between them. The CDR3 consists of 14 residues. Germline loops: CDR1 LGHNA, CDR2 YNFKEQ. CDR3 in DNA: TGTGCCAGCAGCCAAGATACAGGGCTGGATGGCTACACCTTC. It specifies CASSQDTGLDGYTF.

This clonotype was found a few times. V is TRBV11-2 and J is TRBJ2-7; maybe TRBD1 (6 bases). V gave up 3 bases and J gave up 3 bases, with 12 bases separating them. Germline V lookup: CDR1 SGHAT, CDR2 FQNNGV. This CDR3 contains 14 residues. CDR3 nucleotide sequence: TGTGCCAGCAGCTTGCTGACAGGATACTACGAGCAGTACTTC. As protein: CASSLLTGYYEQYF.

This clonotype showed up many times. At one end, the junction sequence differs from germline, possibly due to a read error. The chain combines TRBV5-1 with TRBJ2-3; D remains unclear. Germline V CDR1 and CDR2: SGHRS, YFSETQ. This CDR3 region has 12 residues. DNA for the CDR3: TGTGCCAGCAGCCAAAGCACAGATACGCAGTATTTT. Amino acid sequence: CASSQSTDTQYF.

The chain uses TRBV10-3 and TRBJ1-2; 7 bases line up with TRBD1. V lost 0 bases to trimming and J lost 2 bases; unmatched junction nucleotides: 6. This CDR3 comprises 16 residues. CDR1 ENHRY and CDR2 SYGVKD come from the germline V gene. This CDR3 is CAISESTGAGNYGYTF. The CDR3 nucleotides read TGTGCCATCAGTGAGTCTACAGGGGCCGGCAACTATGGCTACACCTTC.

The chain combines TRBV7-2 with TRBJ1-1, with D unclear. This CDR3 has 14 residues. The V gene's germline CDR1 is SGHTA and CDR2 FQGNSA. Trimming took 1 base from V and 4 from J, leaving 10 bases between them. CDR3 in DNA: TGTGCCAGCAGCTTAGGGGAGGGAGTCACTGAAGCTTTCTTT. Translation: CASSLGEGVTEAFF.

J is TRBJ1-1 and V is TRBV5-1; D is unresolved. The germline V gene has CDR1 SGHRS and CDR2 YFSETQ. The V end was cut by 4 bases, the J end by 3 bases, with 13 bases between. CDR3 length: 14 residues. The CDR3 region is CASSPPGRHTEAFF. Written as DNA, the CDR3 is TGCGCCAGCAGCCCGCCAGGCCGGCACACTGAAGCTTTCTTT.

In its sample, this clonotype was seen many times. The gene calls are TRBV13 and TRBJ2-7; tentatively, D is TRBD1 (6 bases). The CDR3 extends over 16 amino acids. CDR1 is PRHDT and CDR2 is FYEKMQ in the germline V gene (reference sequence). V lost 2 bases and J 2 bases, leaving 16 bases between the germline ends. CDR3 sequence: CASSLTSGTLTYEQYF. The CDR3 bases are TGTGCCAGCAGCTTAACCTCCGGGACACTTACCTACGAGCAGTACTTC.

The V and J genes are TRBV29-1 and TRBJ1-1; the match to TRBD1 covers 7 bases. J was trimmed by 1 base and V by 4 bases; bases with no gene match: 3. The CDR3 contains 13 residues. Germline values: CDR1 SQVTM, CDR2 ANQGSEA. For the CDR3, the DNA is TGCAGCGTTGGCAGGGGGGGGAACACTGAAGCTTTCTTT. Its protein is CSVGRGGNTEAFF.

The chain recombines TRBV5-1 with TRBJ2-3; a weak D match, TRBD2 (5 bases). CDR3 size: 13 residues. Trimming removed 5 bases at V and 3 bases at J, with 10 bases between. Germline V gene lookup returns CDR1 SGHRS and CDR2 YFSETQ. This chain's CDR3 is CASRVSETDTQYF. CDR3 nucleotides: TGCGCCAGCAGGGTTAGCGAAACAGATACGCAGTATTTT.

The rearrangement joins TRBV28 to TRBJ2-2; no clear D gene. Looked up from germline, CDR1 is MDHEN and CDR2 is SYDVKM. The CDR3 consists of 14 residues. Trimming shortened V by 3 bases and J by 0 bases, and 5 bases separated the two germline ends. The CDR3 DNA reads TGTGCCAGCAGTTTTAAGGCGAACACCGGGGAGCTGTTTTTT. Translating it yields CASSFKANTGELFF. Drawing the rest from reference TRBV28 and TRBJ2-2, the complete variable domain is DVKVTQSSRYLVKRTGEKVFLECVQDMDHENMFWYRQDPGLGLRLIYFSYDVKMKEKGDIPEGYSVSREKKERFSLILESASTNQTSMYLCASSFKANTGELFFGEGSRLTVL.

The rearrangement links TRBV28 to TRBJ2-2; D gene ambiguous. The length of the CDR3 is 14 residues. Deletions cut 1 base from V and 7 bases from J, with 10 bases between. Per the germline V gene, CDR1 is MDHEN and CDR2 is SYDVKM. Written as DNA, the CDR3 is TGTGCCAGCAGTTTATTATCGGGCGGCGGGGAGCTGTTTTTT. This sequence encodes CASSLLSGGGELFF.

V and J are TRBV29-1 and TRBJ2-1; 8 bases map to TRBD2. This CDR3 has 16 amino acids. V lost 0 bases, J lost 0 bases, and 4 bases stayed unmatched. Germline lookup yields CDR1 SQVTM and CDR2 ANQGSEA. The CDR3 protein is CSVEDELAVSYNEQFF. The DNA for the CDR3 is TGCAGCGTTGAAGATGAACTAGCGGTCTCCTACAATGAGCAGTTCTTC.

This clonotype was seen repeatedly, ten times or more. The chain recombines TRBV29-1 with TRBJ1-4; a possible D gene is TRBD1 (5 bases). CDR1 SQVTM and CDR2 ANQGSEA come from the germline V gene. The CDR3 consists of 14 residues. The V end lost 4 bases, the J end lost 5 bases, and 14 bases lay between the germline ends. The CDR3 here is CSVGQPPVNEKLFF. DNA of the CDR3: TGCAGCGTTGGACAGCCCCCAGTAAATGAAAAACTGTTTTTT. Variable domain in full (rest from reference TRBV29-1 and TRBJ1-4): SAVISQKPSRDICQRGTSLTIQCQVDSQVTMMFWYRQQPGQSLTLIATANQGSEATYESGFVIDKFPISRPNLTFSTLTVSNMSPEDSSIYLCSVGQPPVNEKLFFGSGTQLSVL.

This clonotype was found a few times. V is TRBV20-1 and J is TRBJ1-4, with D perhaps TRBD1 (5 bases). The germline V gene has CDR1 DFQATT and CDR2 SNEGSKA (reference sequence). This CDR3 is built from 17 residues. The V and J ends lost 6 bases and 7 bases respectively, with 27 bases between them. CDR3 protein: CSASVLKGTSVIEKLFF. CDR3 bases: TGCAGTGCCTCCGTATTGAAGGGGACGAGCGTTATTGAAAAACTGTTTTTT.

This clonotype was observed a handful of times. The rearrangement links TRBV6-2 or TRBV6-3 to TRBJ1-5; 8 bases match TRBD1. The CDR3 extends over 14 amino acids. Germline CDR1 is MNHEY and CDR2 is SVGEGT. Trimming at V came to 9 bases and at J to 3 bases, leaving 7 bases not matched to a gene. The CDR3, as DNA: TGTGCCAGTCGAACGGACAGGGTCAATCAGCCCCAGCATTTT. Encoded protein: CASRTDRVNQPQHF.

The rearrangement uses TRBV5-1 and TRBJ2-3; TRBD2 agrees at 10 bases. The germline gives CDR1 SGHRS, CDR2 YFSETQ. V lost 5 bases, J lost 4 bases, and 7 bases stayed unmatched. The CDR3 loop spans 15 amino acids. This CDR3 reads CASRGTSDTADTQYF. The CDR3 bases are TGCGCCAGCAGAGGGACTAGCGACACTGCAGATACGCAGTATTTT.

This clonotype showed up just a few times. The CDR3 protein is CASSYGTIAHEQYF. CDR3 bases: TGTGCCAGCAGTTACGGGACTATAGCCCACGAGCAGTACTTC. The rearrangement uses TRBV6-2 or TRBV6-3 and TRBJ2-7, with TRBD2 identical over 7 bases. The CDR3 has 14 residues. With V trimmed by 2 bases and J by 5 bases, 6 bases remained unmatched. The germline gives CDR1 MNHEY, CDR2 SVGEGT.